A single sample is the source of the 9 T cell receptor beta chains below, sequenced in a study of human T cells and chemical hapten exposure. Via MiXCR, TCRdb re-called the RACE reads, giving one row per CDR3 protein. Among around 130,000 distinct CDR3 sequences, roughly 9.5% were seen once, and the ten largest hold about 1.8%. Time point meaning: healthy volunteer bleed at 2 weeks. Extraction of total RNA was performed on unfractionated whole blood. Sequenced sample: whole blood. The receptors come from a male donor in good health. Some clones in this sample may be carry-over from other donors' samples.

The rearrangement uses TRBV5-4 and TRBJ2-1, with TRBD2 identical over 7 bases. Trimming at V came to 3 bases and at J to 4 bases, leaving 10 bases not matched to a gene. The germline V gene encodes CDR1 SGHNT and CDR2 YYREEE (reference sequence). This CDR3 has 16 amino acids. The CDR3 loop reads CASSSGLDQAYNEQFF. CDR3 bases: TGTGCCAGCAGCTCTGGACTAGATCAAGCTTACAATGAGCAGTTCTTC.

The J gene is TRBJ1-1, the V gene TRBV4-3; no clear D gene. CDR3 length equals 14 residues. Germline values: CDR1 LGHNA, CDR2 YSLEER. V lost 0 bases and J 5 bases, leaving 10 bases between the germline ends. The CDR3 sequence: CASSQDNTRTEAFF. CDR3 coding DNA: TGCGCCAGCAGCCAAGATAATACAAGGACTGAAGCTTTCTTT.

This clonotype was seen at least ten times. This chain links TRBV5-1 with TRBJ1-1, with D maybe TRBD1 (6 bases). The germline V gene encodes CDR1 SGHRS and CDR2 YFSETQ. The CDR3 extends over 14 amino acids. Trimming left V 7 bases short and J 0 bases short, with 13 bases between. In nucleotides, the CDR3 is TGCGCCAGCTTTAAAGGGGACATGAACACTGAAGCTTTCTTT. Amino acids: CASFKGDMNTEAFF.

This clonotype showed up many times. J is TRBJ1-5 and V is TRBV7-2, with D tentatively TRBD1 (6 bases). The CDR3 loop spans 13 amino acids. CDR1 and CDR2 (germline): SGHTA, FQGNSA. V was cut by 6 bases and J by 4 bases, with 10 bases left in between. CDR3: CASSLRGNQPQHF. In DNA form, the CDR3 reads TGTGCCAGCAGTCTAAGGGGGAATCAGCCCCAGCATTTT. Using reference TRBV7-2 and TRBJ1-5 for the parts outside the CDR3, the full variable domain is GAGVSQSPSNKVTEKGKDVELRCDPISGHTALYWYRQSLGQGLEFLIYFQGNSAPDKSGLPSDRFSAERTGGSVSTLTIQRTQQEDSAVYLCASSLRGNQPQHFGDGTRLSIL.

This chain joins TRBV5-6 and TRBJ1-1, with a weak D call TRBD1 (6 bases). The CDR3 contains 12 residues. The V gene lost 4 bases and the J gene lost 7 bases, with 11 bases spanning the gap. Looked up from germline, CDR1 is SGHDT and CDR2 is YYEEEE. CDR3 sequence reads: CASSNRVGEAFF. The CDR3 nucleotides are TGTGCCAGCAGCAACAGGGTCGGTGAAGCTTTCTTT.

The chain employs TRBV7-2 and TRBJ1-2; the match to TRBD1 covers 10 bases. Germline V gene sequence: CDR1 SGHTA, CDR2 FQGNSA. This CDR3 contains 14 residues. J was trimmed by 8 bases and V by 5 bases; bases with no gene match: 8. The CDR3: CASSAGQGEEGYTF. The DNA for the CDR3 is TGTGCCAGCAGCGCTGGACAGGGGGAAGAAGGCTACACCTTC.

In its sample, this clonotype was seen many times. The chain joins TRBV20-1 to TRBJ2-1; tentative D call: TRBD1 (6 bases). In germline, CDR1 is DFQATT, CDR2 SNEGSKA (reference sequence). The ends were cut back, 6 bases at V and 6 bases at J, with 21 bases in the middle. This CDR3 comprises 15 residues. The CDR3 is CSAIDLRGSGNEQFF. Here the CDR3 DNA reads TGCAGTGCCATCGATCTCAGGGGCTCGGGCAATGAGCAGTTCTTC.

Only a few counts were recorded for this clonotype. The chain is built from TRBV18 and TRBJ2-3; D not resolved. CDR1 KGHSH and CDR2 LQKENI come from the germline V gene. The CDR3 totals 15 residues. Deletions cut 2 bases from V and 1 base from J, with 10 bases between. The CDR3 nucleotides are TGTGCCAGCTCACCAATAACAAGGGGCACAGATACGCAGTATTTT. It yields the protein CASSPITRGTDTQYF. The full variable domain, in which reference TRBV18 and TRBJ2-3 provide the parts outside the CDR3, is NAGVMQNPRHLVRRRGQEARLRCSPMKGHSHVYWYRQLPEEGLKFMVYLQKENIIDESGMPKERFSAEFPKEGPSILRIQQVVRGDSAAYFCASSPITRGTDTQYFGPGTRLTVL.

V gene TRBV9 combines with J gene TRBJ1-5; the D is unclear. The CDR3 length is 14 residues. V was pared by 0 bases and J by 2 bases, with 6 bases between. Germline CDR1 and CDR2: SGDLS and YYNGEE. DNA of the CDR3: TGTGCCAGCAGCGTAGGGGATGGCAATCAGCCCCAGCATTTT. It translates to CASSVGDGNQPQHF.